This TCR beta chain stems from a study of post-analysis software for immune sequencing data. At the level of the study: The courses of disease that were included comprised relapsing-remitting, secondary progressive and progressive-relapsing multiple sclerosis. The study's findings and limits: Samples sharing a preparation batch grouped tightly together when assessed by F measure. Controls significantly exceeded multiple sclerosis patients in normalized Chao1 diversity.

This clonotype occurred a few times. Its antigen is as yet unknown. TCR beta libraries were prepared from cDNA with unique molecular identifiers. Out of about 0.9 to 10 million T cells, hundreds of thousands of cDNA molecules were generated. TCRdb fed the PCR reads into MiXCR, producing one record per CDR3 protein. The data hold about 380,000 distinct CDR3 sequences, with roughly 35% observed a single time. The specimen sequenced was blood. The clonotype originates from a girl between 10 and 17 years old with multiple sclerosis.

CDR3 nucleotide sequence: TGTGCCAGCAGTCACCCCGGGACAGGGAGAGATACGCAGTATTTT. Translated: CASSHPGTGRDTQYF. The chain couples TRBV6-5 to TRBJ2-3, with 9 bases aligning to TRBD1. Trimming cost V 5 bases and J 5 bases; bases outside gene matches: 8. Germline V gives CDR1 MNHEY, CDR2 SVGAGI. The CDR3 is 15 amino acids.